This entry concerns a single TCR beta chain. Its antigen is unknown. The data belong to a study of cytomegalovirus exposure and HLA in healthy donors. The overall study: From approximately 170 million T cells, an earlier analysis saw roughly 100 million unique TCR beta sequences.

Both 60 Vbeta primers and 13 Jbeta primers went into the PCR. Sequencing used immunoSEQ multiplex PCR; TCRdb keeps in-frame clones, though not all of them. The sample includes under 200,000 clones, 80% seen only once; the top ten take more than 5.5%. Germline CDR1 and CDR2: LNHDA and SQIVND (reference sequence). Trimming cost V 6 bases and J 0 bases; bases outside gene matches: 10. This CDR3 spans 17 amino acids. The study, taken as a whole, reports: Listed as cytomegalovirus-associated were over 150 TCR beta chains. What a later analysis showed was that several of the most significant clusters appeared linked to common viral pathogens.

Input material: PBMCs. V and J are TRBV19 and TRBJ1-1; 10 bases line up with TRBD1. This clonotype was sampled from a man aged 40-49 years in good health and CMV-seronegative. The CDR3 reads CASRGRDRGLMNTEAFF. Written as DNA, the CDR3 is TGTGCCAGTAGAGGCCGGGACAGGGGTCTTATGAACACTGAAGCTTTCTTT. Based on the CDR3 plus reference TRBV19 and TRBJ1-1, the full variable domain is DGGITQSPKYLFRKEGQNVTLSCEQNLNHDAMYWYRQDPGQGLRLIYYSQIVNDFQKGDIAEGYSVSREKKESFPLTVTSAQKNPTAFYLCASRGRDRGLMNTEAFFGQGTRLTVV.